This TCR beta chain was recovered during a study of shared clonotypes between healthy human individuals. Assay: immunoSEQ multiplex PCR; the TCRdb copy retains only in-frame clones and omits some. The sample yields under 2,500,000 clones, 90% to 97% seen once. Losses at the gene ends were 0 bases for V and 0 bases for J; bases not matched to a gene: 3. This CDR3 spans 16 amino acids. Germline V gene data show CDR1 as SGHRS and CDR2 as YFSETQ. The rearrangement uses TRBV5-1 and TRBJ2-3; TRBD1 agrees at 8 bases. The source is a young man in good health. The sequenced material came from naive CD4+ T cells sorted from blood. Subset reported: CD45RA+ positively selected. Here the CDR3 DNA reads TGCGCCAGCAGCTTGGACAGGGGGACTAGCACAGATACGCAGTATTTT. Protein sequence: CASSLDRGTSTDTQYF.